This T cell receptor beta chain appears in the sequencing data of a study of CD8+ T cells in alopecia areata. The authors extracted RNA and reverse transcribed it into cDNA as the sequencing template. Clones were sequenced by immunoSEQ multiplex PCR, and TCRdb holds only the in-frame ones, with some missing. The sample includes over 250,000 clones, none of them occurring once. Sorting used CD4, CD8alpha, NKG2D, NKG2ACE and other markers on pooled cutaneous lymph node cells. As for this clone: Any gene name here is a mouse gene name. The read gets to within 4 residues of the CDR3 end, and the germline J gene fills in the rest. Different DNA sequences within this sample yield the same CDR3.

The V end was cut by 2 bases, the J end by 2 bases, with 5 bases between. Germline V lookup: CDR1 FNHDT, CDR2 SITEND (reference sequence). The CDR3 totals 12 residues. The clonotype was recovered from a C3H/HeJ mouse with alopecia areata. Strain MHC haplotype: H2-k. This chain connects TRBV19 to TRBJ2-7; D remains unclear. Sequencing was performed on CD4+ T cells sorted from a lymph node. The CDR3: CASSIGTYEQYF. The covered CDR3 bases are TGTGCCAGCAGTATTGGTACCTAT.